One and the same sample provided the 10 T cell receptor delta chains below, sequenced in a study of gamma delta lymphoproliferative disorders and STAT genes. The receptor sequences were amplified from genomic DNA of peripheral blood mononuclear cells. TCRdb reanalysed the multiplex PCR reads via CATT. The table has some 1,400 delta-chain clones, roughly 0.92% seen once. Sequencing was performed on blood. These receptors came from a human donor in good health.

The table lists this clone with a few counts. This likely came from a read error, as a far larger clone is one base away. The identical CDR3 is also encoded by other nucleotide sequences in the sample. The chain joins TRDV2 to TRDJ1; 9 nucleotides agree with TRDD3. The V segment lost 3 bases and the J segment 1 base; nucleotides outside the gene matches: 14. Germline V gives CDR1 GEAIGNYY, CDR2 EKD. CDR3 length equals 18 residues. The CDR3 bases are TGTGCCTGTGACTCAGTCCATCTAGGGGATACGTTCACCGATAAACTCATCTTT. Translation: CACDSVHLGDTFTDKLIF.

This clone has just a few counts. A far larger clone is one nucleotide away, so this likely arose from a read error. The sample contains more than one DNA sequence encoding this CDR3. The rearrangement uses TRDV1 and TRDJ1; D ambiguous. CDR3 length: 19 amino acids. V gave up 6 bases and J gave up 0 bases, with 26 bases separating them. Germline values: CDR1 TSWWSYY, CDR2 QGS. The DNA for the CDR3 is TGTGCTCTTGGACCTTACCTGTACGTTTTGGTTCCGTACACCGATAAACTCATCTTT. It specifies CALGPYLYVLVPYTDKLIF.

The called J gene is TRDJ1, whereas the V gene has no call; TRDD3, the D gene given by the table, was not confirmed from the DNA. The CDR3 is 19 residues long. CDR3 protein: CASLLLGDTSGCLTDKLIF. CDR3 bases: TGTGCCTCCCTATTACTGGGGGATACTTCCGGTTGTTTAACCGATAAACTCATCTTT.

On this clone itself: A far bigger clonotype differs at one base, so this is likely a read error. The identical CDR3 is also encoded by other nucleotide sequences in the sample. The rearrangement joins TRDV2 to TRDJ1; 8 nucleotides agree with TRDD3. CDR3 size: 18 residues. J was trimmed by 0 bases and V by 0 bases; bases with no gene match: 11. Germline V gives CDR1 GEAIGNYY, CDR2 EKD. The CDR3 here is CACDTVGLLGANTDKLIF. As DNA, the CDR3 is TGTGCCTGTGACACCGTGGGGTTACTGGGGGCCAACACCGATAAACTCATCTTT.

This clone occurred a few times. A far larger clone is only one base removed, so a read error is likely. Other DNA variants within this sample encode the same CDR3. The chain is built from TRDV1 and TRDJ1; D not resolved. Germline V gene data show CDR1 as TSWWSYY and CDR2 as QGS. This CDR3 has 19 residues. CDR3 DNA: TGTGCTCTTGGGCCTTACCTGTACGTTTTGGTTCCGTACACTGATAAACTCATCTTT. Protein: CALGPYLYVLVPYTDKLIF.

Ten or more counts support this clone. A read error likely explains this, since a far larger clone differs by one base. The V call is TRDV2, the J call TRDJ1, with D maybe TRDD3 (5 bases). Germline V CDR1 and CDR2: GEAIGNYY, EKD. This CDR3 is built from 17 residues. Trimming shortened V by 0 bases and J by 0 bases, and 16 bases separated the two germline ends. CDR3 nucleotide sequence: TGTGCCTGTGACACCGTTGCTGGGTGGGGCGACACCGATAAACTCATCTTT. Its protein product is CACDTVAGWGDTDKLIF.

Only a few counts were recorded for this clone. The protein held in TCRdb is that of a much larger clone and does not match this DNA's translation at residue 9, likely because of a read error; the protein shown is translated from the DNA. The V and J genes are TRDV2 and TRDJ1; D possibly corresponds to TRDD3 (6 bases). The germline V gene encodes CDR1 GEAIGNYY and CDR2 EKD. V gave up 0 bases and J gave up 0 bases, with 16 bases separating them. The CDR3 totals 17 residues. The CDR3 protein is CACDTLRLRDNTDKLIF. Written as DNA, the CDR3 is TGTGCCTGTGACACCCTACGACTGAGGGATAACACCGATAAACTCATCTTT.

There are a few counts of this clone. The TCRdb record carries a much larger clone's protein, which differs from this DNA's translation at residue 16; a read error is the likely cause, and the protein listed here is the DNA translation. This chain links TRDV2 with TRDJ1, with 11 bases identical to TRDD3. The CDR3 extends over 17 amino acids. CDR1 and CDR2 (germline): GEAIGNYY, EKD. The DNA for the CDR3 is TGTGCCTGTGACACCCTACGACTGGGGGATAACACCGATAAACTCACCTTT. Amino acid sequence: CACDTLRLGDNTDKLTF.

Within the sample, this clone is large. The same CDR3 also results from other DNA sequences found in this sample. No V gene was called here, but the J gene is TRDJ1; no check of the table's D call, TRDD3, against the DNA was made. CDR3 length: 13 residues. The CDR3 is CASGGYGVDKLIF. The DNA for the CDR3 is TGTGCCTCCGGGGGATACGGAGTCGATAAACTCATCTTT.

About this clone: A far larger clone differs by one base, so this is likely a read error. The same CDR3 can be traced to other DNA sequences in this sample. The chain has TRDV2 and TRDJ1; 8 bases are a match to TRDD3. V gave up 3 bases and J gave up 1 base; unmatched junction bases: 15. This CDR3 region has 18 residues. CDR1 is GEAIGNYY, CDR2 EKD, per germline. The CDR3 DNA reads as TGTGCCTGTGACTCAGTCCATCTGGGGGACACGTTCACCGATAAACTCATCTTT. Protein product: CACDSVHLGDTFTDKLIF.